The source of this TCR beta chain is a study of blood T cell repertoires in COVID-19. Sequencing used immunoSEQ multiplex PCR; TCRdb keeps in-frame clones, though not all of them. This table has approximately 280,000 clones, 75% to 90% appearing once. The ends lost 4 bases at V and 5 bases at J; junction bases unmatched: 7. The CDR3 consists of 14 residues. CDR1 is SGHRS, CDR2 YFSETQ, per germline. The rearrangement links TRBV5-1 to TRBJ2-5; 8 positions match TRBD2. The sequence derives from a woman in her 70s with acute or convalescent COVID-19. Sample: peripheral blood. CDR3 residues: CASSAGGGPETQYF. CDR3 sequence (DNA): TGCGCCAGCAGCGCCGGGGGGGGGCCCGAGACCCAGTACTTC.